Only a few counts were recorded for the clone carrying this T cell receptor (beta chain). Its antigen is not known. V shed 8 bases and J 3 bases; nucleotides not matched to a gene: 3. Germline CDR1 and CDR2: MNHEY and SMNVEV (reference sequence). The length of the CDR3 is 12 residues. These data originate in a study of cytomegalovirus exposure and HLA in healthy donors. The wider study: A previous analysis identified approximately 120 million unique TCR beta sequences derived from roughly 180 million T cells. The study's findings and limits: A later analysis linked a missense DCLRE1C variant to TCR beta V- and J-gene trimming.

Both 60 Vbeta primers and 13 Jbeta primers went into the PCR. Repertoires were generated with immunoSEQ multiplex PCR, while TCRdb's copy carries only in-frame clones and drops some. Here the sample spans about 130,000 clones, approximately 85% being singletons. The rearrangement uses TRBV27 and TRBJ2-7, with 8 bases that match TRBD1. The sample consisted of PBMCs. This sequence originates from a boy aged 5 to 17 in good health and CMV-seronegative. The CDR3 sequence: CASWGQDYEQYF. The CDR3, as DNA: TGTGCCAGCTGGGGACAGGACTACGAGCAGTACTTC.